This TCR beta chain was sequenced for a study of blood T cell repertoires in COVID-19. Study in general: Researchers got acute and convalescent COVID-19 samples from the United States, Italy and Spain.

This clone was observed a handful of times. V was clipped by 5 bases and J by 4 bases, with 11 bases between them. The CDR3 is 13 residues long. Germline lookup yields CDR1 SGHTA and CDR2 FQGTGA. Data came from immunoSEQ multiplex PCR; TCRdb stores just in-frame clones and leaves some out. This table holds over 200,000 clones, about 91% found once. V and J are TRBV7-3 and TRBJ1-1; tentative D call: TRBD1 (6 bases). Specimen: peripheral blood. This clonotype originated in a woman between 40 and 50 years old with acute or convalescent COVID-19. CDR3 in amino acids: CASSPQGITEAFF. The CDR3 DNA sequence: TGTGCCAGCAGCCCTCAGGGGATCACTGAAGCTTTCTTT.